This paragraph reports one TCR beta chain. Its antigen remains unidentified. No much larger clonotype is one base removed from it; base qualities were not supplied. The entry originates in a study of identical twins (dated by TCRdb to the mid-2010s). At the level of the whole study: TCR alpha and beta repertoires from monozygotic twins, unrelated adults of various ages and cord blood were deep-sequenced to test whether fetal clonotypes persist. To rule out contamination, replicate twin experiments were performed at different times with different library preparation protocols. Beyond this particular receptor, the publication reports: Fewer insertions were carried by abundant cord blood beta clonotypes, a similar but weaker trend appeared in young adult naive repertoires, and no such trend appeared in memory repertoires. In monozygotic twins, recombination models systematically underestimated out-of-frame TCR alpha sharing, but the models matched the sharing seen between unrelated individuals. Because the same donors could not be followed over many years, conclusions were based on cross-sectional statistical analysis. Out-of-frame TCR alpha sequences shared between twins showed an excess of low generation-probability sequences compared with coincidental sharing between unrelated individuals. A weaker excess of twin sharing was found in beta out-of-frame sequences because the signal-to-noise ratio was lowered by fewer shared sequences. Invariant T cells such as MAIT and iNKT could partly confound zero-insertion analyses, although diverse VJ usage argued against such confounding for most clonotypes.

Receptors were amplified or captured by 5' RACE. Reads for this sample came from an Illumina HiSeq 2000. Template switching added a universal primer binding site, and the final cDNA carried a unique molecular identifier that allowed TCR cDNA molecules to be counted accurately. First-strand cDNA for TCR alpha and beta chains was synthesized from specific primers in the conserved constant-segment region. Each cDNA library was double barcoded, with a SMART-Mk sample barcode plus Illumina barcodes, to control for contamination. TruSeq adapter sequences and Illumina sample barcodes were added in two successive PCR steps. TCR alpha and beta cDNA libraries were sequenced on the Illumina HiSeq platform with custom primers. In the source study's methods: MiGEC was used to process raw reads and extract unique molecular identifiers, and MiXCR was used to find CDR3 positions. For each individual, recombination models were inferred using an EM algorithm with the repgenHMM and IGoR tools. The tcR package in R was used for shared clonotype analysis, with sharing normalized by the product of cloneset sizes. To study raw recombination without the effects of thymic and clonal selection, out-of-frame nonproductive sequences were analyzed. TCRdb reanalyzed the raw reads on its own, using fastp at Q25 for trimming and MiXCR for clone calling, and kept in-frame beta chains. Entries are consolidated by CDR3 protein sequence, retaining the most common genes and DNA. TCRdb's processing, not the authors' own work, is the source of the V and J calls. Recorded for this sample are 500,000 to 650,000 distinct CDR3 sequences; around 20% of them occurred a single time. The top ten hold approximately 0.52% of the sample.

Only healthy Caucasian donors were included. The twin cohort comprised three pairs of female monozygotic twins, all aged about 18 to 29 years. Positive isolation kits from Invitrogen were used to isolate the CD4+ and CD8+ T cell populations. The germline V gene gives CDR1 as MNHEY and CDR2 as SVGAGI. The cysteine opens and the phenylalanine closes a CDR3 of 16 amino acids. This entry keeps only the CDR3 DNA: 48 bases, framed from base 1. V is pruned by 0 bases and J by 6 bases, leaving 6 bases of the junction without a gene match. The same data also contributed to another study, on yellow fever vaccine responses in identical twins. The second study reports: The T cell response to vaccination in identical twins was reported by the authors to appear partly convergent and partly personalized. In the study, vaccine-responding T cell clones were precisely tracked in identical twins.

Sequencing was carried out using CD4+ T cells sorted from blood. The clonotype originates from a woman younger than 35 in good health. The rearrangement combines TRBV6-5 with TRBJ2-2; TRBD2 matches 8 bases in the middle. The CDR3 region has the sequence CASSYSGASGSGELFF. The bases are TGTGCCAGCAGTTACTCGGGGGCTAGCGGGTCCGGGGAGCTGTTTTTT.